This section outlines one TCR beta chain sequence together with its context. The data stem from a study of blood T cell repertoires in COVID-19. Whole-study context: Researchers got acute and convalescent COVID-19 samples from the United States, Italy and Spain. From T cells, B-cell-depleted T cells, or PBMCs came the material, which was cDNA or gDNA.

Researchers sorted participants into cohorts using their self-reported clinical history. The repertoire was sequenced with immunoSEQ multiplex PCR; TCRdb's copy has only in-frame clones and lacks some. The table shows some 170,000 clones, with roughly 87% occurring only once. The sequence was obtained from a human donor with acute COVID-19. The donor label of this sample is uncertain. What was sequenced was PBMCs or T cells enriched from blood (not recorded which).

The CDR3 DNA is TGTGCCAGCGGCCGGGACAGGGGGAACTACGAGCAGTACTTC. It specifies CASGRDRGNYEQYF. The rearrangement joins TRBV27 to TRBJ2-7, with TRBD1 matching over 11 bases. The CDR3 consists of 14 residues. The germline CDR1 and CDR2 sequences are MNHEY and SMNVEV (reference sequence). With V trimmed by 8 bases and J by 3 bases, 6 bases remained unmatched.